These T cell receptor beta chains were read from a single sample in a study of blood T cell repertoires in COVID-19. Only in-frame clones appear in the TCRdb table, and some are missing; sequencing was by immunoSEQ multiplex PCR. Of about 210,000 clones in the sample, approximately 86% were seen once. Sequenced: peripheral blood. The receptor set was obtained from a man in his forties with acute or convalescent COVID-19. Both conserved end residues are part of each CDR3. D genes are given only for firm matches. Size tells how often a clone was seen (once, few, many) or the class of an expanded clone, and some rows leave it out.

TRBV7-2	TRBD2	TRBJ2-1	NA	CASSWTSGRASSYNEQFF	TGTGCCAGCAGCTGGACTAGCGGGAGGGCCAGCTCCTACAATGAGCAGTTCTTC
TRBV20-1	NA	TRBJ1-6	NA	CSASTSGKNSPLHF	TGCAGTGCTAGTACCTCCGGGAAAAATTCACCCCTCCACTTT
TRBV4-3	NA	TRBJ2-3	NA	CASSQASGLDTQYF	TGCGCCAGCAGCCAAGCTTCAGGGTTGGATACGCAGTATTTT
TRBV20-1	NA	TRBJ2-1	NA	CSASRGASYNEQFF	TGCAGTGCTAGTCGCGGGGCCTCCTACAATGAGCAGTTCTTC
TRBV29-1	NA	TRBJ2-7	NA	CSVAGRSTYEQYF	TGCAGCGTTGCAGGCAGAAGTACGTACGAGCAGTACTTC
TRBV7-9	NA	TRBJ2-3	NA	CASSPRSEYF	TGTGCCAGCAGCCCTAGGTCGGAGTATTTT
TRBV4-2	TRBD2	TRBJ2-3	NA	CASTKGTSGSDTQYF	TGTGCCAGCACCAAAGGGACTAGCGGTTCAGATACGCAGTATTTT
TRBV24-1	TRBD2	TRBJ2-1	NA	CATSDSSGGAYEQFF	TGTGCCACCAGTGATTCTAGCGGGGGGGCCTATGAGCAGTTCTTC
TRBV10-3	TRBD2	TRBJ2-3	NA	CAISEPAGGTDTQYF	TGTGCCATCAGTGAACCAGCGGGGGGCACCGATACGCAGTATTTT
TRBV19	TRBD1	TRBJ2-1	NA	CASSIDIGTGQYSGEQFF	TGTGCCAGTAGTATAGATATAGGGACAGGGCAATACTCCGGTGAGCAGTTCTTC
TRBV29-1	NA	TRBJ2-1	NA	CSVGVYNEQFF	TGCAGCGTAGGGGTCTACAATGAGCAGTTCTTC
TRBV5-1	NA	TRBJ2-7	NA	CASSLETGSYEQYF	TGCGCCAGCAGCTTGGAGACAGGTTCTTACGAGCAGTACTTC
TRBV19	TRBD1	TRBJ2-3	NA	CASSIGEGAQDTQYF	TGTGCCAGTAGTATTGGTGAGGGGGCGCAAGATACGCAGTATTTT
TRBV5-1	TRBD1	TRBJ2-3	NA	CASSSGQVADTQYF	TGCGCCAGCAGCTCAGGACAGGTCGCAGATACGCAGTATTTT
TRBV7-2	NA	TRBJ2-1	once	CASSLGVGGRASYNEQFF	TGTGCCAGCAGCTTAGGAGTAGGTGGGCGGGCCTCCTACAATGAGCAGTTCTTC
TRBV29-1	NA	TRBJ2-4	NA	CSFRGTKNIQYF	TGCAGCTTTAGGGGCACCAAAAACATTCAGTACTTC